The 18 T cell receptor beta chains in this list originate from one sample, sequenced in a study of T cell changes during pregnancy in multiple sclerosis (dated by TCRdb to between 2018 and 2021). The library was prepared using the immunoSEQ multiplex PCR assay. TCRdb stores this immuneACCESS table with in-frame sequences only. Part of the clones is absent; in the studies checked, under half of the shortfall reflects unresolved V genes, and no reason is known for the rest. The sample contains about 70,000 clones, approximately 89% of them found a single time. Of the sample, less than 1.5% is held by the ten largest clones. Sequencing used peripheral blood, obtained in the third trimester of pregnancy. The receptor set was obtained from a female donor in good health, enrolled as a control in a pregnancy study.

There are a few counts of this clone. The chain joins TRBV7-3 to TRBJ1-1; maybe TRBD1 (5 bases). The CDR3 spans 13 residues. The germline gives CDR1 SGHTA, CDR2 FQGTGA. V was shortened by 5 bases and J by 1 base, with 8 bases between the two germline ends. The DNA of the CDR3 is TGTGCCAGCAGCAGACAGCCGAACACTGAAGCTTTCTTT. This sequence encodes CASSRQPNTEAFF.

The chain recombines TRBV27 with TRBJ1-2, with unresolved D. The CDR3 is made up of 12 amino acids. CDR1 is MNHEY, CDR2 SMNVEV, per germline (reference sequence). The germline V and J ends were trimmed by 10 bases and 4 bases, with 13 bases remaining between them. The CDR3 sequence: CATGGGIYGYTF. CDR3 nucleotide sequence: TGTGCCACCGGCGGCGGCATCTATGGCTACACCTTC.

This clone appeared a few times. This chain uses TRBV6-5 with TRBJ1-2; no reliable D call. The CDR3 loop spans 12 amino acids. Germline V gives CDR1 MNHEY, CDR2 SVGAGI. Trimming removed 6 bases at V and 4 bases at J, with 9 bases between. The CDR3 coding sequence is TGTGCCAGCAGCCTACCGGGCTATGGCTACACCTTC. Protein: CASSLPGYGYTF.

The chain combines TRBV28 with TRBJ1-4; 8 bases are a match to TRBD1. There are 14 residues in the CDR3. V trimming: 6 bases; J trimming: 4 bases; junction bases outside the gene matches: 4. The V gene's germline CDR1 is MDHEN and CDR2 SYDVKM. Here the CDR3 DNA reads TGTGCCAGCAGGGGGGGACAGGTTAATGAAAAACTGTTTTTT. This codes for CASRGGQVNEKLFF.

CDR3 in amino acids: CASSEGKPYEQYF. The CDR3, as DNA: TGTGCCAGCAGTGAGGGCAAGCCCTACGAGCAGTACTTC. This chain connects TRBV2 to TRBJ2-7; D is unresolved. V shed 3 bases and J shed 2 bases, with 8 bases lying between them. The CDR3 covers 13 residues. The germline V gene has CDR1 SNHLY and CDR2 FYNNEI. Full variable domain (remainder filled in from reference TRBV2 and TRBJ2-7): EPEVTQTPSHQVTQMGQEVILRCVPISNHLYFYWYRQILGQKVEFLVSFYNNEISEKSEIFDDQFSVERPDGSNFTLKIRSTKLEDSAMYFCASSEGKPYEQYFGPGTRLTVT.

This chain joins TRBV21-1 and TRBJ1-4. TRBV21-1 has pseudogene status. There are 12 residues in the CDR3. CDR3 loop: CASRRANEKLFF. The CDR3 region has the DNA TGTGCCAGTCGACGGGCTAATGAAAAACTGTTTTTT.

The chain joins TRBV11-2 to TRBJ1-1; no definite D call. The CDR3 consists of 13 residues. Trimming removed 4 bases from V and 2 bases from J, with 8 bases in between. Germline V lookup: CDR1 SGHAT, CDR2 FQNNGV. The CDR3 is CASSSQANTEAFF. Here the CDR3 DNA reads TGTGCCAGCAGCTCCCAGGCTAACACTGAAGCTTTCTTT.

This chain links TRBV18 with TRBJ1-1, with 8 bases identical to TRBD1. Germline V gene lookup returns CDR1 KGHSH and CDR2 LQKENI. V was clipped by 3 bases and J by 0 bases; unmatched bases: 3. The CDR3 has 15 residues. The CDR3: CASSPQGAVNTEAFF. CDR3 coding DNA: TGTGCCAGCTCACCGCAGGGGGCGGTGAACACTGAAGCTTTCTTT.

The chain combines TRBV7-9 with TRBJ1-2, with D possibly being TRBD1 (6 bases). This CDR3 region has 14 residues. CDR1 and CDR2 from the germline V gene are SEHNR and FQNEAQ (reference sequence). Trimming removed 3 bases from V and 6 bases from J, with 14 bases in between. In nucleotides, the CDR3 is TGTGCCAGCAGCTTCGTCGACAGGTTCGATGGCTACACCTTC. Amino acids: CASSFVDRFDGYTF.

This chain links TRBV9 with TRBJ2-7, with D maybe TRBD1 (6 bases). The V and J ends lost 2 bases and 6 bases respectively, with 15 bases between them. The CDR3 is made up of 14 amino acids. Germline V CDR1 and CDR2: SGDLS, YYNGEE. CDR3 protein: CASSVGGPLPEQYF. CDR3 DNA: TGTGCCAGCAGCGTTGGGGGCCCCCTCCCCGAGCAGTACTTC.

The chain employs TRBV5-1 and TRBJ1-1; D gene uncertain. Trimming pared 4 bases from V and 8 bases from J, leaving 12 bases between. Germline CDR1 and CDR2: SGHRS and YFSETQ. There are 12 residues in the CDR3. Here the CDR3 DNA reads TGCGCCAGCAGCGATGAGGTTAGAGAAGCTTTCTTT. Protein sequence: CASSDEVREAFF.

The chain couples TRBV27 to TRBJ2-5; D might be TRBD1 (5 bases). The CDR3 loop spans 14 amino acids. Germline CDR1 is MNHEY and CDR2 is SMNVEV (reference sequence). Trimming left V 5 bases short and J 1 base short, with 11 bases between. The CDR3 region is CASSPTAFQETQYF. Written as DNA, the CDR3 is TGTGCCAGCAGTCCGACAGCTTTCCAAGAGACCCAGTACTTC.

The chain is built from TRBV13 and TRBJ2-2; D might be TRBD1 (6 bases). Germline CDR1 reads PRHDT; CDR2 reads FYEKMQ (reference sequence). This CDR3 is 16 amino acids long. Trimming took 5 bases from V and 7 from J, leaving 20 bases between them. As DNA, the CDR3 is TGTGCCAGCAGCCTCAGTAGCAGGGGCTATAACGGGGAGCTGTTTTTT. It is translated as CASSLSSRGYNGELFF.

The chain links TRBV29-1 to TRBJ2-2; TRBD2 matches at 8 bases. Germline CDR1 and CDR2: SQVTM and ANQGSEA. The CDR3 sequence is 12 residues long. CDR3: CGSGRNTGELFF. The DNA of the CDR3 is TGCGGCAGCGGGAGGAACACCGGGGAGCTGTTTTTT.

The chain uses TRBV6-5 and TRBJ2-7; TRBD2 matches at 10 bases. CDR3 length: 13 amino acids. V dropped 10 bases and J dropped 3; count of bases not matched to a gene: 6. CDR1 and CDR2 from the germline V gene are MNHEY and SVGAGI. CDR3 sequence: CATGLAENYEQYF. The CDR3 nucleotides read TGTGCCACCGGACTAGCGGAGAACTACGAGCAGTACTTC.

The V gene is TRBV27, the J gene TRBJ1-5; D gene unclear. The CDR3 loop spans 14 amino acids. V shed 3 bases and J shed 5 bases, with 11 bases lying between them. Per the germline V gene, CDR1 is MNHEY and CDR2 is SMNVEV (reference sequence). For the CDR3, the DNA is TGTGCCAGCAGTTTCGGCGGCGGTTATCAGCCCCAGCATTTT. As protein: CASSFGGGYQPQHF.

The CDR3 here is CATSEGHGYEQYF. The DNA of the CDR3 is TGTGCCACCTCAGAGGGACATGGCTACGAGCAGTACTTC. The rearrangement links TRBV15 to TRBJ2-7, with D possibly being TRBD1 (6 bases). The CDR3 spans 13 residues. V was cut by 8 bases and J by 3 bases, with 14 bases left in between. Germline loops: CDR1 LNHNV, CDR2 YYDKDF (reference sequence).

The V call is TRBV7-2, the J call TRBJ2-7; D possibly corresponds to TRBD2 (7 bases). Between the trimmed V and J ends, which lost 3 bases and 0 bases, there was a span of 15 bases. The CDR3 loop spans 16 amino acids. The germline V gene encodes CDR1 SGHTA and CDR2 FQGNSA. For the CDR3, the DNA is TGTGCCAGCAGCTTGCAACCGGCGGGGGCCTCCTACGAGCAGTACTTC. Translation gives CASSLQPAGASYEQYF.